The clone carrying this T cell receptor (beta chain) was recorded a few times. The gene symbols are mouse symbols. The read ends 4 residues before the CDR3 terminus; that terminus is restored from the germline J gene. This sample is drawn from a study of CD8+ T cells in alopecia areata. Following extraction, RNA underwent reverse transcription to cDNA, which served as the sequencing template. This table comes from immunoSEQ multiplex PCR, and its TCRdb copy is limited to in-frame clones, with some not included. Sampling found about 120,000 clones, none seen once. From germline, CDR1 is NSHNY and CDR2 SYGAGN. The junction had 3 bases not matched to a gene; V was cut back by 2 bases and J by 1 base. The CDR3 has 16 residues.

Material: lesional skin. This chain joins TRBV13-1 and TRBJ2-1, with 10 bases identical to TRBD2. This TCR was recovered from a C3H/HeJ mouse with alopecia areata. The strain bears MHC haplotype H2-k. CDR3 sequence reads: CASSEVGLGNYAEQFF. CDR3 DNA (partial): TGTGCCAGCAGTGAAGTGGGACTGGGGAACTATGCT.